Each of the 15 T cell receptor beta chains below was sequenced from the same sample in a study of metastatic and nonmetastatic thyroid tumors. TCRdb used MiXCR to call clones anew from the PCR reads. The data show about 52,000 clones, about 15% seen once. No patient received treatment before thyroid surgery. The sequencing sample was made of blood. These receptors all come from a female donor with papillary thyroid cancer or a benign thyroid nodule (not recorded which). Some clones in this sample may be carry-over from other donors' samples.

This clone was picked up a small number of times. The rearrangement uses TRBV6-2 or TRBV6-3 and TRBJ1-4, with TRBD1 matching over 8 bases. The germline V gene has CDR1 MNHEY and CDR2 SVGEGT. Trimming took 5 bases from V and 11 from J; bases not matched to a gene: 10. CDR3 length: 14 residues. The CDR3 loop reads CASSPNDRGGKLFF. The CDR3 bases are TGTGCCAGCAGTCCTAATGACAGGGGAGGGAAACTGTTTTTT.

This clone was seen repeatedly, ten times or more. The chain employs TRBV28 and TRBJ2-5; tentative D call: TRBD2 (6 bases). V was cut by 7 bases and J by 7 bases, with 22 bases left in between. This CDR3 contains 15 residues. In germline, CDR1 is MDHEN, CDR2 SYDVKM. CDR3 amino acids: CASNAGLLDGGTQYF. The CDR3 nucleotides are TGTGCCAGCAACGCAGGGCTTTTAGACGGGGGGACCCAGTACTTC. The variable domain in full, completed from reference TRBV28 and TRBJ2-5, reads DVKVTQSSRYLVKRTGEKVFLECVQDMDHENMFWYRQDPGLGLRLIYFSYDVKMKEKGDIPEGYSVSREKKERFSLILESASTNQTSMYLCASNAGLLDGGTQYFGPGTRLLVL.

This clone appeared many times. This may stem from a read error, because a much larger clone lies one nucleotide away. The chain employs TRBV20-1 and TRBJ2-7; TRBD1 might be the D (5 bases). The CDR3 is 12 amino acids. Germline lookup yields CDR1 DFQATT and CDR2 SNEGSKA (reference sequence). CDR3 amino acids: CSAGSRGYAQYF. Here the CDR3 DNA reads TGCAGTGCTGGCTCTAGGGGCTACGCGCAGTACTTC.

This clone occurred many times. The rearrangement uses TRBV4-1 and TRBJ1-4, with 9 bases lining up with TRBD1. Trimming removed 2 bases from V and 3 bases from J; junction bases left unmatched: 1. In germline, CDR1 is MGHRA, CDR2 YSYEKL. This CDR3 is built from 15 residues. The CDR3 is CASSQRDRANEKLFF. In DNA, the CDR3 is TGCGCCAGCAGCCAACGGGACAGGGCTAATGAAAAACTGTTTTTT.

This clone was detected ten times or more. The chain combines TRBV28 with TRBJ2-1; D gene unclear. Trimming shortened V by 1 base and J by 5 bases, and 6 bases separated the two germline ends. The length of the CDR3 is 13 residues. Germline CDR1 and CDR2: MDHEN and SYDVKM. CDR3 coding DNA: TGTGCCAGCAGTTTATTTGCGGACAATGAGCAGTTCTTC. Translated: CASSLFADNEQFF.

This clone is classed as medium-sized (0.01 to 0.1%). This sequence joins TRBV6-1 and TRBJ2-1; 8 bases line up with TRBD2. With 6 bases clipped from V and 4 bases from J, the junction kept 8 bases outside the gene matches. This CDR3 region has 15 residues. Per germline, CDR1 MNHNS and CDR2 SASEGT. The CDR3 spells CASREREIGYNEQFF. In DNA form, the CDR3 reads TGTGCCAGCAGGGAGCGGGAGATCGGGTACAATGAGCAGTTCTTC.

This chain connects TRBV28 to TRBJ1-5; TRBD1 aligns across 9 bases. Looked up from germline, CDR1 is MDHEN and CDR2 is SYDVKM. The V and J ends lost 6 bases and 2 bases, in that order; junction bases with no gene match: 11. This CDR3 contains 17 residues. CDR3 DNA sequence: TGTGCCAGCAGGTTCCTGGACAGGGGTTGGGGCAATCAGCCCCAGCATTTT. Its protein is CASRFLDRGWGNQPQHF.

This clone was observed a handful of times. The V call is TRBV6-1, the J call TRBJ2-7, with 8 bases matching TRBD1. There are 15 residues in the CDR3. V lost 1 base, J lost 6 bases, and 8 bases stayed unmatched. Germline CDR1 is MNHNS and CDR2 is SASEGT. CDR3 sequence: CASSEVGGQASEQYF. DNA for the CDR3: TGTGCCAGCAGTGAAGTTGGGGGACAGGCGAGCGAGCAGTACTTC.

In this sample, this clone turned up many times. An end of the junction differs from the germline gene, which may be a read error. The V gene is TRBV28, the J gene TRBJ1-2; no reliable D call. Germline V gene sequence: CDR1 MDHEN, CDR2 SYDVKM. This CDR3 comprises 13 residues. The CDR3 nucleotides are TGTGCCGGCAGCCTCGGTATAGTCTATGGCTACACCTTC. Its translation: CAGSLGIVYGYTF.

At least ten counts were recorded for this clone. CDR3 coding DNA: TGCAGTGCTAGAGATACCGGAAATGGCTACACCTTC. Translated, it gives CSARDTGNGYTF. This chain connects TRBV20-1 to TRBJ1-2; D gene uncertain. Germline CDR1 DFQATT, CDR2 SNEGSKA (reference sequence). The CDR3 extends over 12 amino acids. V was clipped by 0 bases and J by 6 bases, with 8 bases between them.

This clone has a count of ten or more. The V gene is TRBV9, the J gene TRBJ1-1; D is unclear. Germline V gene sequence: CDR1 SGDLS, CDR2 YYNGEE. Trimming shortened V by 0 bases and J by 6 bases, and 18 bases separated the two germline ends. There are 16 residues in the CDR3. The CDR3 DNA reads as TGTGCCAGCAGCGTAGGTTTTGGGCTAGGAGTTGCTGAAGCTTTCTTT. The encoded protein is CASSVGFGLGVAEAFF.

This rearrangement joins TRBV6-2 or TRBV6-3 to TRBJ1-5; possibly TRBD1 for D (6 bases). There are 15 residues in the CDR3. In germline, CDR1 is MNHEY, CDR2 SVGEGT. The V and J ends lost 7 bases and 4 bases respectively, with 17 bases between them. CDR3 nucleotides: TGTGCCAGCAACCAACTAGGGACATTGAATCAGCCCCAGCATTTT. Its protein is CASNQLGTLNQPQHF.

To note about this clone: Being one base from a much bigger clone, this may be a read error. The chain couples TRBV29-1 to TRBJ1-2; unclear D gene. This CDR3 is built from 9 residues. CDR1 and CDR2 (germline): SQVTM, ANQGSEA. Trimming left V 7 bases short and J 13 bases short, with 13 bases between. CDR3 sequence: CSAGEPTTF. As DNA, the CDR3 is TGCAGCGCTGGCGAGCCTACCACCTTC.

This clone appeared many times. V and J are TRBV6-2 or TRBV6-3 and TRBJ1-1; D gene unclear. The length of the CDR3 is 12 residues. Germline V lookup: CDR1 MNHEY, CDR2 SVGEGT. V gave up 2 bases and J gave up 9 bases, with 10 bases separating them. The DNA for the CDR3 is TGTGCCAGCAGTTACGACGGACGGAAAGCTTTCTTT. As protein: CASSYDGRKAFF.

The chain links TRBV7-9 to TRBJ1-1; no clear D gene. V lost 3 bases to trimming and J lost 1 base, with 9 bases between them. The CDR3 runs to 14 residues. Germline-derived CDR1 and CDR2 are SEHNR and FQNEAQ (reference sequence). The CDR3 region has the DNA TGTGCCAGCAGCTTTGAGGGCAGGAACACTGAAGCTTTCTTT. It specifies CASSFEGRNTEAFF.